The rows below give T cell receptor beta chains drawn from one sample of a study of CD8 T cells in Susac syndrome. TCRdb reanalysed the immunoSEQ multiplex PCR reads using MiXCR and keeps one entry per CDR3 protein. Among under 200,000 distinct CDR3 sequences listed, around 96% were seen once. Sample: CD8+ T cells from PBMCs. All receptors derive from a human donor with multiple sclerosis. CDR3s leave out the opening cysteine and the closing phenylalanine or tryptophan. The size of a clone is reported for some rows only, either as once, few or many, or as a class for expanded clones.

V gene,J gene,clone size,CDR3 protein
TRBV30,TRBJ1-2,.,AWSDSDYGYT
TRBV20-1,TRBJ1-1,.,SARCQNTEAF
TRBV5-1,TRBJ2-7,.,ASSPNSLYEQY
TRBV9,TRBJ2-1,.,ASSVDGGRAYNEQF
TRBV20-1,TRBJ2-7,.,SAKSKSNYEQY
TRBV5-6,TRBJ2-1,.,ASSPTGLNEQF
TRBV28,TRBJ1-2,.,ASSVTREGKSSYGYT
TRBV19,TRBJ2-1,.,ASSIIAGKQF
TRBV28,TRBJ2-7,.,ASSDSTGPRHEQY
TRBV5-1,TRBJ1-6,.,ASSLDVRGSPLH
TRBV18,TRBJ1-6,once,ASSPTDHPPLH
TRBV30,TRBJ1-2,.,ACEDEVYDYGYT
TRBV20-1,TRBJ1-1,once,GARDWDRLTTEAF
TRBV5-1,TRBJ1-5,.,ASSPTWGAGQPQH
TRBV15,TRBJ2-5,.,ATSRRQGPGETQY
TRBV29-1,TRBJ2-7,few,SVLSGSSYEQY
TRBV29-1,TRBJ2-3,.,SATGLADKDTQY
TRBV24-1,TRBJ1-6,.,ATSAPSTGTNSPLH
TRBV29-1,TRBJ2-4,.,SVATYGGGPAKNIQY
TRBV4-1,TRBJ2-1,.,ASSQRQGLLGEQF
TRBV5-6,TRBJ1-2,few,ASSLGQNYGYT
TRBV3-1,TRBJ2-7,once,ASSHPMTGGTYEQY
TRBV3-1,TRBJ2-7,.,ASSGSTTGPSYEQY
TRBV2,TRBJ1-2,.,ASPDARVNGYT
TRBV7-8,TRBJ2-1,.,ASRYRTGFSHNEQF
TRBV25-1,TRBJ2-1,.,ASSDSSGIYNEQF
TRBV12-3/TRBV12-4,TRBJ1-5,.,AITTGGGQPQH
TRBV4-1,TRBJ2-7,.,ASSQSADRVTYEQY
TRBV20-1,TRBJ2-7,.,SATLLGEQY
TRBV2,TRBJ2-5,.,ASSDSLAGGRYQETQY
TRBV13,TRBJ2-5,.,ASSSNLGGGETQY
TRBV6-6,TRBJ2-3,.,ASNVGGAVGQY
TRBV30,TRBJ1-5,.,AWSAGDGSQPQH
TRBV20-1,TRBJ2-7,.,SARIRDYEQY
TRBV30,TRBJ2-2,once,AWSVRRGELF
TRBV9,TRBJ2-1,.,ASSVDGAYNEQF
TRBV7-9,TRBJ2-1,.,ASSSSQGEQF
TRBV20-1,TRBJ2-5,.,SARELAGGGRETQY
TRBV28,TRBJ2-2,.,ASSLGRRGVTGELF
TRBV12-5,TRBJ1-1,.,ASGGGLGSRNTEAF
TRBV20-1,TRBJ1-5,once,SARVGTAINQPQH
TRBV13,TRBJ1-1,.,ASSLGQVGQNTEAF
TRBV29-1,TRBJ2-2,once,SAESTGTENTGELF
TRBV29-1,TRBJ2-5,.,SVGGTQY
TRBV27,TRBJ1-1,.,ASSKQRTGWKNTEAF
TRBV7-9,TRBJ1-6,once,ASAQQGLPLH
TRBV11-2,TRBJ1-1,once,ASSLVLSNTEAF
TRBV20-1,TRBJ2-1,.,SASWRGSYNEQF
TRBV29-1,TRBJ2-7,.,SVEGASRDRVYEQY
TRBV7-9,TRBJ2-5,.,ASRYGLNQETQY
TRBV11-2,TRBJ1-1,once,ASSWNRDTEAF
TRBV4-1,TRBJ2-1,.,ASSQASGRDEQF
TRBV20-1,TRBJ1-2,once,SSPGGGYGYT
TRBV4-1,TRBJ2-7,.,ASSQLAGVSHEQY
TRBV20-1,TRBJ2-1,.,SARPRGWYEQF
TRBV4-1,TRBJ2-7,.,ASSQDRGEFYEQY
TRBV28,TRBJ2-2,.,ASSREIGNTGELF
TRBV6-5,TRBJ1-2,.,ASSYSRAAGPLYGYT
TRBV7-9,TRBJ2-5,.,ASSLEGVRETQY